What follows are 27 T cell receptor beta chains derived from one specimen sequenced in a study of vaccination effects on CD4 cells after COVID-19. Isolating CD4+ T cells followed less than 11 days of culture. Produced via immunoSEQ multiplex PCR; TCRdb's table is partial and in-frame only. The repertoire holds around 50,000 clones, with about 67% as singletons. The antigens for these receptors are not known. The starting material was CD4+ T cells from PBMCs cultured without peptide, obtained before COVID-19 vaccination. These receptors were taken from a human donor who received a COVID-19 vaccine.

V gene TRBV5-4 combines with J gene TRBJ2-2, with 11 bases fitting TRBD2. V was pared by 5 bases and J by 3 bases, with 3 bases of the junction left unmatched. CDR3 size: 15 residues. Germline assignment: CDR1 SGHNT and CDR2 YYREEE (reference sequence). The CDR3 here is CASRQGLADTGELFF. The CDR3 coding sequence is TGTGCCAGCAGACAGGGACTAGCGGACACCGGGGAGCTGTTTTTT.

Only one count was recorded for this clone. This chain uses TRBV5-4 with TRBJ2-5; D perhaps matches TRBD2 (6 bases). The V gene's germline CDR1 is SGHNT and CDR2 YYREEE (reference sequence). The CDR3 totals 15 residues. Trimming took 4 bases from V and 1 from J, leaving 14 bases between them. The CDR3 bases are TGTGCCAGCAGCCCTAGGAGGGAAGGCCAAGAGACCCAGTACTTC. Protein: CASSPRREGQETQYF.

This chain connects TRBV11-2 to TRBJ2-1; D is undetermined. The V gene's germline CDR1 is SGHAT and CDR2 FQNNGV. The V end lost 1 base, the J end lost 9 bases, and 10 bases lay between the germline ends. The CDR3 totals 13 residues. The CDR3 loop reads CASSLGEAGEQFF. The CDR3 DNA reads TGTGCCAGCAGCTTAGGCGAGGCAGGTGAGCAGTTCTTC.

A word on this clone: The junction shows a germline mismatch at one end, possibly a read error. The V gene is TRBV10-3, the J gene TRBJ2-7; D perhaps matches TRBD1 (6 bases). This CDR3 region has 11 residues. Germline values: CDR1 ENHRY, CDR2 SYGVKD. The CDR3 sequence: CAISSDRVANF. The CDR3 DNA sequence: TGTGCCATCAGCTCGGACAGAGTGGCTAACTTC.

V usage is TRBV28 and J usage is TRBJ1-6; D may be TRBD1 (6 bases). Germline loops: CDR1 MDHEN, CDR2 SYDVKM. Trimming pared 2 bases from V and 10 bases from J, leaving 15 bases between. The CDR3 has 15 residues. DNA for the CDR3: TGTGCCAGCAGTTTAGGGGGGGCGGTTGGGTCACCCCTCCACTTT. Its translation is CASSLGGAVGSPLHF.

The chain combines TRBV7-8 with TRBJ1-4; 10 bases line up with TRBD1. Germline-derived CDR1 and CDR2 are SGHVS and FQNEAQ. After removal of 2 bases from V and 8 bases from J, the junction contained 11 bases not matched to a gene. The CDR3 covers 17 residues. The CDR3 coding sequence is TGTGCCAGCAGCTTAAATCCCCGGACAGGGGGTATAGAAAAACTGTTTTTT. Amino acid sequence: CASSLNPRTGGIEKLFF.

In its sample, this clone was seen a few times. V gene TRBV6-5 combines with J gene TRBJ1-1; 9 bases are shared with TRBD1. The germline V gene has CDR1 MNHEY and CDR2 SVGAGI. V was clipped by 5 bases and J by 3 bases; unmatched bases: 4. The CDR3 is 14 residues long. The CDR3 reads CASSRTGADTEAFF. The CDR3 DNA reads as TGTGCCAGCAGTCGGACAGGGGCAGACACTGAAGCTTTCTTT.

This clone came up a few times. In DNA form, the CDR3 reads TGTGCCAGCAGCGCCGACGGTACCCTAGCCAAAAACATTCAGTACTTC. Its translation is CASSADGTLAKNIQYF. The V and J genes are TRBV7-9 and TRBJ2-4; the D is unclear. Trimming removed 5 bases from V and 0 bases from J, with 14 bases in between. The CDR3 contains 16 residues. Germline-derived CDR1 and CDR2 are SEHNR and FQNEAQ (reference sequence).

By proportion, this clone is medium-sized. Relative to the germline gene, one junction end is altered; a read error may explain this. The chain uses TRBV30 and TRBJ1-3; TRBD1 agrees at 8 bases. The CDR3 is 13 amino acids. The germline CDR1 and CDR2 sequences are GTSNPN and SVGIG (reference sequence). The DNA for the CDR3 is TGTGCCGGGAGAGGACAGGGTCTAGACACCATATATTTT. This codes for CAGRGQGLDTIYF.

This clone was counted a few times. The V and J genes are TRBV6-2 or TRBV6-3 and TRBJ1-2; D remains ambiguous. V lost 6 bases, J lost 4 bases, and 15 bases lay in between. Germline CDR1 reads MNHEY; CDR2 reads SVGEGT. The CDR3 loop spans 14 amino acids. As DNA, the CDR3 is TGTGCCAGCAGCCCTCGTACGTCCCGCTATGGCTACACCTTC. Translated, it gives CASSPRTSRYGYTF.

This chain uses TRBV9 with TRBJ2-2; 9 bases are a match to TRBD1. The CDR3 covers 15 residues. Germline values: CDR1 SGDLS, CDR2 YYNGEE. V lost 3 bases and J lost 5; bases outside the gene matches: 5. The CDR3: CASSATGGRTGELFF. The CDR3 region has the DNA TGTGCCAGCAGCGCCACAGGGGGCCGAACCGGGGAGCTGTTTTTT.

The rearrangement links TRBV18 to TRBJ2-7; D possibly matches TRBD1 or TRBD2 (6 bases each). V was shortened by 3 bases and J by 5 bases, with 17 bases between the two germline ends. The length of the CDR3 is 15 residues. Germline CDR1 is KGHSH and CDR2 is LQKENI. The CDR3 is CASSPRGGGGDEQYF. The CDR3 nucleotides read TGTGCCAGCTCACCCCGCGGTGGAGGGGGAGACGAGCAGTACTTC.

The count of this clone is one. The rearrangement links TRBV2 to TRBJ1-3; D is undetermined. This CDR3 has 17 residues. The germline V gene has CDR1 SNHLY and CDR2 FYNNEI. The V end was cut by 2 bases, the J end by 0 bases, with 14 bases between. DNA for the CDR3: TGTGCCAGCAGTGAACTTGGCCCTCATAGCTCTGGAAACACCATATATTTT. This encodes CASSELGPHSSGNTIYF.

This chain connects TRBV5-6 to TRBJ1-2; the D is unclear. This CDR3 contains 14 residues. Germline lookup yields CDR1 SGHDT and CDR2 YYEEEE. With 5 bases removed from V and 4 bases from J, the gap between germline ends came to 15 bases. In DNA form, the CDR3 reads TGTGCCAGCAGGACCCGGTACAGCTCCTATGGCTACACCTTC. It translates to CASRTRYSSYGYTF.

The rearrangement links TRBV24-1 to TRBJ2-7, with 7 bases fitting TRBD1. From germline, CDR1 is KGHDR and CDR2 SFDVKD. This CDR3 is 15 amino acids long. With 7 bases clipped from V and 2 bases from J, the junction kept 10 bases outside the gene matches. The CDR3 reads CATSPLQGIPYEQYF. In DNA, the CDR3 is TGTGCCACCAGCCCATTACAGGGGATACCCTACGAGCAGTACTTC.

The chain couples TRBV12-5 to TRBJ2-7; D unresolved. Germline V gene sequence: CDR1 LGHNT, CDR2 FRNRAP. V was pared by 2 bases and J by 4 bases, with 9 bases between. This CDR3 spans 13 amino acids. CDR3 residues: CASGLTEEYEQYF. The CDR3 DNA reads as TGTGCTAGTGGTTTGACAGAGGAGTACGAGCAGTACTTC. The whole variable domain, remainder taken from reference TRBV12-5 and TRBJ2-7, is DARVTQTPRHKVTEMGQEVTMRCQPILGHNTVFWYRQTMMQGLELLAYFRNRAPLDDSGMPKDRFSAEMPDATLATLKIQPSEPRDSAVYFCASGLTEEYEQYFGPGTRLTVT.

This clone was counted a single time. The chain couples TRBV6-5 to TRBJ1-5, with 10 bases that match TRBD1. Germline CDR1 MNHEY, CDR2 SVGAGI. The CDR3 sequence is 15 residues long. V shed 8 bases, J shed 4 bases, and the junction held 8 bases outside the gene matches. CDR3 residues: CASLWTGGFNQPQHF. The CDR3 DNA follows: TGTGCCAGCCTCTGGACAGGGGGTTTTAATCAGCCCCAGCATTTT.

There are a few counts of this clone. The V and J genes are TRBV5-8 and TRBJ2-5; tentatively, D is TRBD1 (5 bases). Germline V CDR1 and CDR2: SGHTS, YDEGEE. This CDR3 has 17 residues. The germline V and J ends were trimmed by 4 bases and 3 bases, with 22 bases remaining between them. The CDR3 spells CASSRMTSWGLEETQYF. DNA for the CDR3: TGTGCCAGCAGCCGGATGACGTCATGGGGCTTGGAAGAGACCCAGTACTTC.

The CDR3 region is CASSFDRGISYNSPLHF. In nucleotides, the CDR3 is TGTGCCAGCAGTTTTGACAGGGGGATTTCCTATAATTCACCCCTCCACTTT. V usage is TRBV27 and J usage is TRBJ1-6, with 9 nucleotides matching TRBD1. The CDR3 runs 17 residues. Trimming removed 3 bases from V and 1 base from J; junction bases left unmatched: 4. The germline CDR1 and CDR2 sequences are MNHEY and SMNVEV (reference sequence).

The chain carries TRBV18 and TRBJ1-6, with D maybe TRBD1 (5 bases). In germline, CDR1 is KGHSH, CDR2 LQKENI. V gave up 6 bases and J gave up 4 bases, with 16 bases separating them. This CDR3 is built from 16 residues. In DNA form, the CDR3 reads TGTGCCAGCTCGCCCGGGACGGAGAATTATAATTCACCCCTCCACTTT. Amino acid sequence: CASSPGTENYNSPLHF. The complete variable domain, with remaining parts taken from reference TRBV18 and TRBJ1-6, reads NAGVMQNPRHLVRRRGQEARLRCSPMKGHSHVYWYRQLPEEGLKFMVYLQKENIIDESGMPKERFSAEFPKEGPSILRIQQVVRGDSAAYFCASSPGTENYNSPLHFGNGTRLTVT.

J is TRBJ2-5 and V is TRBV6-2 or TRBV6-3; 8 bases fit TRBD2. Germline CDR1 and CDR2: MNHEY and SVGEGT. The CDR3 sequence is 15 residues long. V was clipped by 2 bases and J by 2 bases; unmatched bases: 4. CDR3 sequence (DNA): TGTGCCAGCAGTTACGGCGGGGGGCCTCAAGAGACCCAGTACTTC. Amino acids: CASSYGGGPQETQYF.

In its sample, this clone was seen a few times. V gene TRBV28 combines with J gene TRBJ1-1; perhaps TRBD1 as D (5 bases). This CDR3 spans 13 amino acids. Germline V CDR1 and CDR2: MDHEN, SYDVKM. Trimming took off 2 bases at V and 4 bases at J, with 8 bases between the two ends. CDR3: CASSLGGITEAFF. The DNA of the CDR3 is TGTGCCAGCAGTTTAGGGGGGATCACTGAAGCTTTCTTT.

CDR3 sequence (DNA): TGTGCCAGCAGGGATGGGAGTTACACTGAAGCTTTCTTT. It specifies CASRDGSYTEAFF. The chain links TRBV12-3 or TRBV12-4 to TRBJ1-1, with D hard to call. The CDR3 totals 13 residues. Trimming cost V 6 bases and J 3 bases, with 11 bases left between them.

The chain has TRBV2 and TRBJ2-2; 9 bases fit TRBD1. After removal of 7 bases from V and 8 bases from J, the junction contained 5 bases not matched to a gene. Germline V gene sequence: CDR1 SNHLY, CDR2 FYNNEI. The CDR3 sequence is 13 residues long. The CDR3 loop reads CASNNRGPGELFF. The CDR3 DNA sequence: TGTGCCAGCAACAACAGGGGGCCAGGGGAGCTGTTTTTT.

This chain uses TRBV4-1 with TRBJ2-5; D may be TRBD2 (6 bases). V lost 0 bases to trimming and J lost 4 bases, with 15 bases between them. The CDR3 is 16 amino acids. CDR1 and CDR2 from the germline V gene are MGHRA and YSYEKL. CDR3: CASSQDQGAGRETQYF. The CDR3 bases are TGCGCCAGCAGCCAAGATCAGGGAGCCGGGAGAGAGACCCAGTACTTC.

This clone has just a few counts. This chain connects TRBV5-1 to TRBJ1-6; TRBD1 matches 10 bases. Trimming took 4 bases from V and 8 from J; bases not matched to a gene: 9. From germline, CDR1 is SGHRS and CDR2 YFSETQ. CDR3 length: 16 amino acids. The CDR3 reads CASSGMPGQGYSPLHF. Written as DNA, the CDR3 is TGCGCCAGCAGCGGAATGCCGGGACAGGGGTATTCACCCCTCCACTTT.

The rearrangement links TRBV4-1 to TRBJ1-5; D remains unclear. The germline gives CDR1 MGHRA, CDR2 YSYEKL. V lost 0 bases, J lost 1 base, and 10 bases lay in between. CDR3 length equals 16 residues. DNA for the CDR3: TGCGCCAGCAGCCAAGAGCGCCAGCCGAGCAATCAGCCCCAGCATTTT. This encodes CASSQERQPSNQPQHF.